This note documents a single TCR beta chain sequence. As yet, its antigen is unknown. Clones were read by immunoSEQ multiplex PCR, and TCRdb kept only the in-frame ones, dropping some. The sample holds 20,000 to 25,000 clones, about nine tenths seen once. Germline trimming cut 1 base from V and 4 bases from J; bases unmatched to any gene: 6. CDR3 length: 16 residues. Per the germline V gene, CDR1 is LGHNA and CDR2 is YSLEER. This entry is derived from a study of T cells in localized non-small cell lung cancer. Study-level points and caveats: Only one tumor region was sequenced, so heterogeneity remains possible.

The material was peripheral blood, obtained before any cancer treatment. The chain couples TRBV4-3 to TRBJ2-1, with TRBD2 matching 8 bases. The source of this sequence is a woman between 35 and 75 years old with stage I lung adenocarcinoma. CDR3: CASSQVLGGEYNEQFF. For the CDR3, the DNA is TGCGCCAGCAGCCAAGTTCTCGGGGGGGAATACAATGAGCAGTTCTTC.